Listed below are T cell receptor beta chains from one sample, sequenced in a study of patients and donors after allogeneic stem cell transplantation. Each CDR3 protein is one row after TCRdb ran MiXCR on the RT-PCR reads. The data contain approximately 170,000 distinct CDR3 sequences, about a quarter of them singletons. Sample: blood, either unsorted or a sorted T cell fraction (not recorded which). The receptors here all came from a human donor who was either an allogeneic HSCT recipient or a stem cell or donor lymphocyte infusion donor (not recorded which). It is not recorded whose cells these are; they may come from a transplant donor. The CDR3 runs from the conserved cysteine through the conserved F or W. Fields, in order: clone size, D gene, J gene, V gene, CDR3 protein, CDR3 DNA. A D gene is named only where the DNA matches it firmly. Rows give clone size only sometimes, using once, few, many, or a class for an expanded clone.

many,NA,TRBJ1-1,TRBV12-3/TRBV12-4,CASSLRGNTEAFF,TGTGCCAGCAGTTTGAGGGGGAACACTGAAGCTTTCTTT
NA,TRBD2,TRBJ2-1,TRBV9,CASSRRTSGSGNEQFF,TGTGCCAGCAGCAGACGGACTAGCGGGAGTGGGAATGAGCAGTTCTTC
NA,TRBD2,TRBJ2-2,TRBV4-1,CASSHPLTSGDTGELFF,TGCGCCAGCAGCCACCCTCTGACTAGCGGGGACACCGGGGAGCTGTTTTTT
NA,NA,TRBJ1-2,TRBV4-3,CASSQAREDGYTF,TGCGCCAGCAGCCAAGCCCGGGAGGATGGCTACACCTTC
NA,TRBD1,TRBJ1-1,TRBV20-1,CSARDPGTENTEAFF,TGCAGTGCTAGAGATCCCGGGACAGAGAATACTGAAGCTTTCTTT
NA,NA,TRBJ2-5,TRBV5-1,CASRPRGLGFETQYF,TGCGCCAGCAGGCCCAGGGGCCTGGGTTTTGAGACCCAGTACTTC
many,NA,TRBJ1-5,TRBV12-3/TRBV12-4,CASSLLSKFSNQPQHF,TGTGCCAGCAGTTTATTGTCGAAATTTAGCAATCAGCCCCAGCATTTT
NA,TRBD2,TRBJ2-6,TRBV5-6,CASSLRGTGANVLTF,TGTGCCAGCAGTCTGCGGGGGACTGGGGCCAACGTCCTGACTTTC
many,NA,TRBJ1-1,TRBV25-1,CASSPSGGGWVTEAFF,TGTGCCAGCAGTCCATCCGGTGGGGGTTGGGTCACTGAAGCTTTCTTT
NA,NA,TRBJ1-1,TRBV27,CASSLGLWTAEAFF,TGTGCCAGCAGTTTAGGTTTATGGACAGCTGAAGCTTTCTTT
NA,TRBD2,TRBJ2-7,TRBV5-5,CASSYGLAGGSYEQYF,TGTGCCAGCAGCTACGGACTAGCGGGGGGCTCCTACGAGCAGTACTTC
NA,NA,TRBJ1-2,TRBV5-1,CASSLPGAYGYTF,TGCGCCAGCAGCTTGCCAGGGGCCTATGGCTACACCTTC
NA,NA,TRBJ2-5,TRBV10-3,CAISEPSKGETQYF,TGTGCCATCAGTGAGCCGTCCAAGGGGGAGACCCAGTACTTC
NA,TRBD1,TRBJ2-7,TRBV20-1,CSAAQGSAYEQYF,TGCAGTGCTGCACAGGGGTCCGCCTACGAGCAGTACTTC
NA,NA,TRBJ2-2,TRBV5-6,CASSLKLAGAQSGELFF,TGTGCCAGCAGCTTGAAGTTGGCAGGGGCTCAGTCCGGGGAGCTGTTTTTT
NA,NA,TRBJ2-1,TRBV11-2,CASSSQGEEQFF,TGTGCCAGCAGCTCCCAGGGAGAGGAGCAGTTCTTC
few,TRBD2,TRBJ2-1,TRBV27,CASSLLAGPNEQFF,TGTGCCAGCAGTTTACTAGCGGGGCCTAATGAGCAGTTCTTC
NA,NA,TRBJ2-1,TRBV5-1,CASSKFAGRGLGEQFF,TGCGCCAGCAGCAAGTTTGCCGGACGGGGGCTCGGTGAGCAGTTCTTC
few,NA,TRBJ1-2,TRBV9,CASSSRPYALYGYTF,TGTGCCAGCAGCTCCCGCCCTTATGCCCTCTATGGCTACACCTTC
NA,TRBD2,TRBJ2-2,TRBV20-1,CSVLPAGALNGELFF,TGCAGTGTTCTTCCAGCGGGGGCTCTTAACGGGGAGCTGTTTTTT